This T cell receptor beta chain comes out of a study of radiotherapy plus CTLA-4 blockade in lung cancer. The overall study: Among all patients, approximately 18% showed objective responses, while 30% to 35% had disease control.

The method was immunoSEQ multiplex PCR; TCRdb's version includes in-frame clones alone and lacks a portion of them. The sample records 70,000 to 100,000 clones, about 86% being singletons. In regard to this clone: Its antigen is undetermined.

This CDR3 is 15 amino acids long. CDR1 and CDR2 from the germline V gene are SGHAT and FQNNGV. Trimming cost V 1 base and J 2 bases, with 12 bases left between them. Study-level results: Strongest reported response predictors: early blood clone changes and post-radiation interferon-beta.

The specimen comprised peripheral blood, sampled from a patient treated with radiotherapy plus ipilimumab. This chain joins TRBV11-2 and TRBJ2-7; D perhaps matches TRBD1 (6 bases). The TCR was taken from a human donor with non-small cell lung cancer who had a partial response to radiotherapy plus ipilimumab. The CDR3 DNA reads TGTGCCAGCAGCTTAGGAGGACAGTCAACCTACGAGCAGTACTTC. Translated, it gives CASSLGGQSTYEQYF.